This T cell receptor beta chain was retrieved from a study of T cell responses to AZD1222 COVID-19 vaccine. Findings and limits, study-wide: Donors, mostly white British, included more females; clonal diversity was possibly underestimated.

This clone was observed a single time. Its antigen is as yet unknown. TCRdb's table, derived via immunoSEQ multiplex PCR, lists solely in-frame clones and lacks some. The table includes 120,000 or so clones, 80% to 90% detected once. There are 15 residues in the CDR3. Germline V gives CDR1 MNHEY, CDR2 SMNVEV (reference sequence). Trimming cost V 5 bases and J 4 bases; bases outside gene matches: 9. This TCR was recovered from an adult in good health. The sequences come from peripheral blood, collected on day 0 of AZD1222 vaccination. This sequence joins TRBV27 and TRBJ1-2, with 8 nucleotides matching TRBD1. CDR3 sequence reads: CASSPIDRGGYGYTF. The CDR3 bases are TGTGCCAGCAGTCCGATCGACAGGGGAGGCTATGGCTACACCTTC.